The 15 T cell receptor beta chains below all came from one sample that was sequenced in a study of blood T cells in healthy people across ages. Together with a sample-barcoded 5' primer, a J-beta primer mix was included in a second PCR lasting roughly 6 to 12 cycles. Each CDR3 protein is one row after TCRdb ran MiXCR on the 5' RACE reads. The sample lists over 700,000 distinct CDR3 sequences, approximately 53% occurring once. Sequencing used blood. These receptors originate from a man older than 75 in good health.

This rearrangement joins TRBV4-3 to TRBJ2-7, with 10 positions matching TRBD2. Germline assignment: CDR1 LGHNA and CDR2 YSLEER. V shed 0 bases and J 4 bases; nucleotides not matched to a gene: 6. This CDR3 comprises 16 residues. This CDR3 is CASSQDVASGGYEQYF. The CDR3 bases are TGCGCCAGCAGCCAAGACGTGGCTAGCGGGGGATACGAGCAGTACTTC.

The chain employs TRBV10-3 and TRBJ2-5; a possible D gene is TRBD1 (7 bases). The CDR3 has 12 residues. The V end was cut by 6 bases, the J end by 4 bases, with 9 bases between. Germline lookup yields CDR1 ENHRY and CDR2 SYGVKD. CDR3 in amino acids: CAIRQGGETQYF. CDR3 bases: TGTGCCATCAGGCAGGGGGGAGAGACCCAGTACTTC.

The chain carries TRBV6-5 and TRBJ1-1; possible D gene TRBD1, 5 bases. V lost 8 bases and J 6 bases, leaving 10 bases between the germline ends. Germline CDR1 is MNHEY and CDR2 is SVGAGI. This CDR3 has 11 residues. CDR3 region: CASWGFAEAFF. The CDR3 DNA follows: TGTGCCAGCTGGGGCTTCGCTGAAGCTTTCTTT.

The J gene is TRBJ1-1, the V gene TRBV29-1; TRBD1 matches at 10 bases. This CDR3 has 14 residues. V dropped 6 bases and J dropped 0; count of bases not matched to a gene: 4. Germline CDR1 and CDR2: SQVTM and ANQGSEA. The CDR3 reads CSVGGTGVNTEAFF. CDR3 nucleotides: TGCAGCGTGGGAGGGACAGGGGTGAACACTGAAGCTTTCTTT.

The V gene is TRBV7-2, the J gene TRBJ2-4; D not certain. There are 11 residues in the CDR3. V lost 8 bases to trimming and J lost 6 bases, with 8 bases between them. Germline lookup yields CDR1 SGHTA and CDR2 FQGNSA. Written as DNA, the CDR3 is TGTGCCAGCGCCCGGTCAAACATTCAGTACTTC. This codes for CASARSNIQYF. Full variable domain (rest looked up from reference TRBV7-2 and TRBJ2-4): GAGVSQSPSNKVTEKGKDVELRCDPISGHTALYWYRQSLGQGLEFLIYFQGNSAPDKSGLPSDRFSAERTGGSVSTLTIQRTQQEDSAVYLCASARSNIQYFGAGTRLSVL.

Many counts were recorded for this clonotype. The rearrangement links TRBV4-1 to TRBJ1-4; no reliable D call. Germline CDR1 reads MGHRA; CDR2 reads YSYEKL. Trimming removed 3 bases from V and 5 bases from J, with 10 bases in between. CDR3 length: 14 amino acids. The CDR3 protein is CASSHTPWNEKLFF. Written as DNA, the CDR3 is TGCGCCAGCAGCCACACTCCCTGGAATGAAAAACTGTTTTTT.

This clonotype was recorded a few times. The rearrangement links TRBV9 to TRBJ2-7, with D maybe TRBD2 (6 bases). Trimming pared 2 bases from V and 5 bases from J, leaving 8 bases between. This CDR3 region has 12 residues. Looked up from germline, CDR1 is SGDLS and CDR2 is YYNGEE. In DNA form, the CDR3 reads TGTGCCAGCAGCGTGGAGGGAAACGAGCAGTACTTC. Encoded protein: CASSVEGNEQYF.

In this sample, this clonotype turned up a few times. CDR3 region: CASSFYGSTDTQYF. CDR3 DNA: TGTGCCAGCAGTTTCTACGGGAGCACAGATACGCAGTATTTT. The genes are TRBV12-3 or TRBV12-4 and TRBJ2-3; D gene ambiguous. The V end was cut by 3 bases, the J end by 0 bases, with 7 bases between. The CDR3 runs 14 residues.

The rearrangement uses TRBV14 and TRBJ1-2, with D possibly matching TRBD1 (6 bases). Trimming stripped 0 bases from V and 6 bases from J, with 11 bases between. Germline V gives CDR1 SGHDN, CDR2 FVKESK. The CDR3 contains 14 residues. The CDR3 sequence: CASSQEQGQNGYTF. The CDR3 nucleotides read TGTGCCAGCAGCCAAGAGCAGGGGCAGAATGGCTACACCTTC.

The genes are TRBV6-4 and TRBJ2-2, with a possible D match to TRBD2 (5 bases). Germline V lookup: CDR1 MRHNA, CDR2 SNTAGT. The V end lost 8 bases, the J end lost 5 bases, and 12 bases lay between the germline ends. The CDR3 consists of 13 residues. The CDR3: CASRSSGTGELFF. Written as DNA, the CDR3 is TGTGCCAGCCGAAGCTCGGGGACCGGGGAGCTGTTTTTT.

The rearrangement joins TRBV5-1 to TRBJ2-6; 7 bases match TRBD1. The CDR3 is made up of 18 amino acids. Trimming cost V 5 bases and J 3 bases; bases outside gene matches: 14. Germline assignment: CDR1 SGHRS and CDR2 YFSETQ. Written as DNA, the CDR3 is TGCGCCAGCAGGGGTGAGGACAGGTCGTTTAGTGGGGCCAACGTCCTGACTTTC. As protein: CASRGEDRSFSGANVLTF.

The V gene is TRBV6-5, the J gene TRBJ2-1; 7 bases fit TRBD2. This CDR3 region has 17 residues. The V gene's germline CDR1 is MNHEY and CDR2 SVGAGI. J gave up 0 bases and V 2 bases, and 7 bases lay outside the gene matches. The CDR3, as DNA: TGTGCCAGCAGTTACCTGCCGACGGGAGGCTCCTACAATGAGCAGTTCTTC. This encodes CASSYLPTGGSYNEQFF.

With regard to this clonotype: A much larger clone lies one base from this, so it may be a read error. This chain links TRBV20-1 with TRBJ2-4, with D unresolved. V was shortened by 5 bases and J by 15 bases, with 20 bases between the two germline ends. Germline CDR1 reads DFQATT; CDR2 reads SNEGSKA (reference sequence). This CDR3 has 12 amino acids. The CDR3 nucleotides read TGCAGTGCTCGATCTGGCCAAGAGACCCGGTACTTC. Protein: CSARSGQETRYF.

CDR3 nucleotides: TGTGCCAGTTCATTTGCGGGAGGTGGCCAAGAGACCCAGTACTTC. Translated: CASSFAGGGQETQYF. J is TRBJ2-5 and V is TRBV6-2 or TRBV6-3, with TRBD2 matching 8 bases. The J segment lost 1 base and the V segment lost 9 bases, leaving 10 bases of the junction unmatched. The germline CDR1 and CDR2 sequences are MNHEY and SVGEGT. This CDR3 is built from 15 residues.

The rearrangement joins TRBV4-1 to TRBJ2-7, with D perhaps TRBD1 (5 bases). CDR1 and CDR2 from the germline V gene are MGHRA and YSYEKL. The length of the CDR3 is 15 residues. The ends were cut back, 1 base at V and 6 bases at J, with 16 bases in the middle. The CDR3: CASSQVIGQPGEQYF. For the CDR3, the DNA is TGCGCCAGCAGCCAAGTTATAGGACAACCGGGCGAGCAGTACTTC.